The entry below gives a single TCR beta chain sequence along with its context. This record comes from a study of blood T cell repertoires in COVID-19. Across the whole study: COVID-19 samples from acute and convalescent phases originated in the United States, Italy and Spain. PBMCs, B-cell-depleted T cells, or T cells provided the cDNA or gDNA that made up the material.

In the authors' methods: Amplification with reference gene primers provided the estimates of nucleated cell counts. Clones were read by immunoSEQ multiplex PCR, and TCRdb kept only the in-frame ones, dropping some. V and J calls and clone size follow that table, whereas D and trimming were derived from the DNA. The table records 70,000 or so clones, around 88% of them present only once. Trimming cost V 3 bases and J 6 bases, with 21 bases left between them. This CDR3 is 17 amino acids long. CDR1 is MNHEY and CDR2 is SMNVEV in the germline V gene (reference sequence). The receptor's source is a man in his sixties with acute or convalescent COVID-19. The sequenced sample was peripheral blood. The chain recombines TRBV27 with TRBJ1-5, with TRBD1 as a possible D gene (6 bases). CDR3 in amino acids: CASSFLITGGAVQPQHF. CDR3 nucleotide sequence: TGTGCCAGCAGTTTCTTAATTACGGGGGGCGCGGTTCAGCCCCAGCATTTT.